A selection of T cell receptor beta chains follows, all from one sample in a study of control samples from healthy donors and cancer patients. Clones were read by immunoSEQ multiplex PCR, and TCRdb kept only the in-frame ones, dropping some. The table includes 57,000 or so clones, roughly 89% detected once. Sequencing used PBMCs. Every receptor here comes from a man between 60 and 75 years old with colorectal cancer. CDR3s include the opening cysteine and the closing phenylalanine or tryptophan. The D gene is left open where the match is weak. Where a row states a size, it is once, few, many or the class of an expanded clone; other rows omit it.

>TRBV19|TRBJ2-2|TRBD1|NA
TGTGCCAGTAGTTCCGACAGGGGGCGGACCGGGGAGCTGTTTTTT
CASSSDRGRTGELFF
>TRBV4-1|TRBJ2-1|TRBD2|NA
TGCGCCAGCAGCCAACTAAACACACTAGCGGGGGGGTTCTTAAGCTCCTACAATGAGCAGTTCTTC
CASSQLNTLAGGFLSSYNEQFF
>TRBV30|TRBJ1-2|NA|once
TGTGCCTGGAGGCCCCCGGGGGGCGGCTACACCTTC
CAWRPPGGGYTF
>TRBV18|TRBJ1-3|NA|once
TGTGCCAGCTCACCACCGATTGGCGGAGTCGGCACCATATATTTT
CASSPPIGGVGTIYF
>TRBV4-1|TRBJ2-2|NA|NA
TGCGCCAGCAAGGGAGGGGGTGGCGGGGAGCTGTTTTTT
CASKGGGGGELFF
>TRBV3-1/TRBV3-2|TRBJ1-5|TRBD1|once
TGTGCCAGCAGCCAAAGACAGGGTTCTAATCAGCCCCAGCATTTT
CASSQRQGSNQPQHF
>TRBV2|TRBJ2-1|NA|NA
TGTGCCAGCAGTGAACTGCGTAGGGTCGCGTTCTTC
CASSELRRVAFF
>TRBV19|TRBJ1-5|NA|NA
TGTGCCAGTACCTCGGGCTGGGGGCTGGGTCAGCCCCAGCATTTT
CASTSGWGLGQPQHF
>TRBV2|TRBJ1-1|NA|NA
TGTGCCAGCAGTGAAAAGGGGCGCGGCACTGAAGCTTTCTTT
CASSEKGRGTEAFF
>TRBV14|TRBJ1-2|TRBD1|NA
TGTGCCAGCAGCCAATTCTCCGGGCGACAGGGAGCTAACTATGGCTACACCTTC
CASSQFSGRQGANYGYTF
>TRBV11-2|TRBJ1-1|NA|NA
TGTGCCAGCAGCTTAAGGTTCGGGTGGGGTGCTTTCTTT
CASSLRFGWGAFF
>TRBV5-3|TRBJ2-7|NA|NA
TGTGCCAGAAGCTTGGACAGGGACTTC
CARSLDRDF
>TRBV4-2|TRBJ2-3|TRBD1|NA
TGTGCCAGCAGCCCAAGGGGACAGGGTAGCACAGATACGCAGTATTTT
CASSPRGQGSTDTQYF
>TRBV15|TRBJ2-3|NA|NA
TGTGCCACCAGCAGAGCCCAAACCCCTGGCACAGATACGCAGTATTTT
CATSRAQTPGTDTQYF
>TRBV14|TRBJ1-6|NA|once
TGTGCCAGCAGCCCCTCCACGGGGAGCTCACCCCTCCACTTT
CASSPSTGSSPLHF
>TRBV19|TRBJ1-3|NA|once
TGTGCCAGTAGCGAAGGACCCCCTCTCTTTGGAAACACCATATATTTT
CASSEGPPLFGNTIYF
>TRBV15|TRBJ1-3|NA|NA
TGTGCCACCTCACTATGGCAGTCGGACACCATATATTTT
CATSLWQSDTIYF
>TRBV11-3|TRBJ1-4|NA|NA
TGTGCCAGCAGCTTAGCCGGGGGCGGTGAAAAACTGTTTTTT
CASSLAGGGEKLFF
>TRBV6-1|TRBJ2-3|NA|once
TGTGCCAGCAGTGAATGGGTAGGAGGTCGGTATTTT
CASSEWVGGRYF
>TRBV3-1/TRBV3-2|TRBJ2-5|TRBD2|NA
TGTGCCAGCAGCCAATGGTACGCGGGGGGAAGAGAGACCCAGTACTTC
CASSQWYAGGRETQYF
>TRBV2|TRBJ1-5|NA|NA
TGTGCCAGCAGTGAATCAGGGCCCCAGCATTTT
CASSESGPQHF
>TRBV5-1|TRBJ2-1|NA|NA
TGCGCCAGCAGCTCGGGACAAAACTCCTACAATGAGCAGTTCTTC
CASSSGQNSYNEQFF
>TRBV18|TRBJ1-2|NA|NA
TGTGCCAGCTCACCACTCGGGCAGTTATCCGATGGCTACACCTTC
CASSPLGQLSDGYTF
>TRBV6-5|TRBJ2-3|NA|NA
TGTGCCAGCAGCATCCTGGCGTCTAGCACAGATACGCAGTATTTT
CASSILASSTDTQYF
>TRBV24-1|TRBJ1-2|NA|NA
TGTGCCACCAGTGGGACAGCCAGCCGTAGCTACACCTTC
CATSGTASRSYTF
>TRBV30|TRBJ1-5|NA|once
TGTGCCTGGAGTTACGGTGTCAATCAGCCCCAGCATTTT
CAWSYGVNQPQHF
>TRBV7-9|TRBJ1-3|TRBD1|NA
TGTGCCAGCAGCTTAGTAGGGGGCTCCGGAAACACCATATATTTT
CASSLVGGSGNTIYF
>TRBV7-8|TRBJ1-1|NA|NA
TGTGCCAGCAGGCGAGACAGGAACATGAACACTGAAGCTTTCTTT
CASRRDRNMNTEAFF